The source of this TCR beta chain is a study of T cell responses to AZD1222 COVID-19 vaccine. Study observations and caveats: Seropositivity was recorded at baseline in only five to seven AZD1222 recipients. After the peak T cell response, and only then, were repertoires sampled. Nearly half of unique spike-specific TCRs reportedly avoided B.1.351 and B.1.1.7 mutated regions.

Produced via immunoSEQ multiplex PCR; TCRdb's table is partial and in-frame only. The table has 65,000 to 90,000 clones, 87% seen once. Details on this clone: The antigen remains unidentified.

Recipients boosted at about 4 weeks or about 12 weeks are pooled. There are 16 residues in the CDR3. Trimming cost V 0 bases and J 0 bases, with 11 bases left between them. The germline V gene has CDR1 SGDLS and CDR2 YYNGEE. The rearrangement links TRBV9 to TRBJ2-3; possible D gene TRBD2, 6 bases. The sequencing used peripheral blood, collected 28 days after the second AZD1222 dose. The sequence derives from an adult who received the AZD1222 COVID-19 vaccine. The CDR3 coding sequence is TGTGCCAGCAGCGTAGGGGCTAGCGCTAGCACAGATACGCAGTATTTT. This encodes CASSVGASASTDTQYF.